This entry lists 14 T cell receptor beta chains sequenced from one sample in a study of T cells in Graves' hyperthyroidism and ophthalmopathy. RNA transcripts gave rise to amplified TCR beta CDR3 regions. The HTBI primer set drove a first-round RT-PCR of the TCR CDR3. TCRdb itself ran the multiplex PCR reads through MiXCR, one entry per CDR3 protein. The table records about 400,000 distinct CDR3 sequences, roughly 14% of them present only once. Sequencing was done on a sample of blood. The origin of the receptors is a man younger than 35 with Graves' ophthalmopathy.

There are many counts of this clonotype. The chain employs TRBV3-1 and TRBJ1-1; 9 bases are shared with TRBD1. V gave up 4 bases and J gave up 5 bases; unmatched junction bases: 8. Germline V CDR1 and CDR2: LGHDT, YNNKEL (reference sequence). There are 15 residues in the CDR3. This CDR3 reads CASSPGQGIVTEAFF. CDR3 nucleotide sequence: TGTGCCAGCAGCCCCGGACAGGGGATCGTAACTGAAGCTTTCTTT.

This clonotype was seen repeatedly, ten times or more. This chain links TRBV6-1 with TRBJ2-1; 12 bases line up with TRBD2. J gave up 3 bases and V 6 bases, and 9 bases lay outside the gene matches. From germline, CDR1 is MNHNS and CDR2 SASEGT. The CDR3 is 17 residues long. The CDR3 nucleotides are TGTGCCAGCAGGAGCTCACTAGCGGGAGGCCGCTACAATGAGCAGTTCTTC. Its protein is CASRSSLAGGRYNEQFF.

This clonotype was seen ten or more times. This chain connects TRBV12-3 or TRBV12-4 to TRBJ1-5; the D gene is possibly TRBD1 (6 bases). Between the trimmed V and J ends, which lost 2 bases and 3 bases, there was a span of 8 bases. The CDR3 has 14 residues. The CDR3 bases are TGTGCCAGCAGTTTAAACAGGGCCAATCAGCCCCAGCATTTT. It yields the protein CASSLNRANQPQHF.

This sequence joins TRBV18 and TRBJ2-4; D is perhaps TRBD2 (5 bases). The V end lost 2 bases, the J end lost 2 bases, and 13 bases lay between the germline ends. CDR1 and CDR2 (germline): KGHSH, LQKENI. The CDR3 totals 16 residues. In nucleotides, the CDR3 is TGTGCCAGCTCACCATCGCTAGCACTTACCAAAAACATTCAGTACTTC. Translated, it gives CASSPSLALTKNIQYF.

This clonotype was recorded a few times. The chain links TRBV9 to TRBJ2-7; maybe TRBD1 (6 bases). This CDR3 spans 15 amino acids. Germline V gene data show CDR1 as SGDLS and CDR2 as YYNGEE. V lost 4 bases, J lost 0 bases, and 14 bases lay in between. The CDR3 region is CASSPGQQASYEQYF. The CDR3 bases are TGTGCCAGCAGCCCCGGACAGCAGGCCTCCTACGAGCAGTACTTC.

J is TRBJ2-7 and V is TRBV15, with 7 bases aligning to TRBD1. Germline loops: CDR1 LNHNV, CDR2 YYDKDF (reference sequence). CDR3 length equals 14 residues. V shed 7 bases, J shed 2 bases, and the junction held 8 bases outside the gene matches. The CDR3 DNA is TGTGCCACCAACCCCGGGGACAGTACCTACGAGCAGTACTTC. This sequence encodes CATNPGDSTYEQYF. Together with reference TRBV15 and TRBJ2-7, the CDR3 gives the full variable domain: DAMVIQNPRYQVTQFGKPVTLSCSQTLNHNVMYWYQQKSSQAPKLLFHYYDKDFNNEADTPDNFQSRRPNTSFCFLDIRSPGLGDTAMYLCATNPGDSTYEQYFGPGTRLTVT.

This clonotype was recorded many times. The chain combines TRBV2 with TRBJ1-2; TRBD1 might be the D (5 bases). CDR1 SNHLY and CDR2 FYNNEI come from the germline V gene. The ends were cut back, 8 bases at V and 6 bases at J, with 25 bases in the middle. There are 16 residues in the CDR3. As DNA, the CDR3 is TGTGCCAGCGAGACATATCCAGGGTCCCTTGGGGATGGCTACACCTTC. Translation gives CASETYPGSLGDGYTF.

This clonotype was recorded once. The chain is built from TRBV19 and TRBJ1-5; 9 bases match TRBD1. This CDR3 region has 15 residues. The germline CDR1 and CDR2 sequences are LNHDA and SQIVND (reference sequence). After removal of 8 bases from V and 7 bases from J, the junction contained 12 bases not matched to a gene. In nucleotides, the CDR3 is TGTGCCAGTGATATAGAAAGGGGACAGGGCCAGCCCCAGCATTTT. Translating it yields CASDIERGQGQPQHF.

At least ten counts were recorded for this clonotype. V usage is TRBV13 and J usage is TRBJ1-2, with a tentative D call TRBD1 (5 bases). The length of the CDR3 is 15 residues. Deletions cut 4 bases from V and 0 bases from J, with 12 bases between. Germline V gene sequence: CDR1 PRHDT, CDR2 FYEKMQ (reference sequence). The CDR3 spells CASSYSTEPNYGYTF. The CDR3 DNA reads as TGTGCCAGCAGCTATTCGACAGAACCTAACTATGGCTACACCTTC.

This clonotype was seen at least ten times. The genes are TRBV14 and TRBJ1-1; TRBD1 might be the D (6 bases). Germline values: CDR1 SGHDN, CDR2 FVKESK. CDR3 length: 16 amino acids. Trimming took 6 bases from V and 0 from J, leaving 17 bases between them. This chain's CDR3 is CASSPFRGKLNTEAFF. The CDR3, as DNA: TGTGCCAGCAGTCCTTTTAGGGGGAAACTGAACACTGAAGCTTTCTTT.

The sample holds many counts of this clonotype. CDR3 coding DNA: TGCAGTGCAGCGAAAGCGGGACTAGCGGGATCAGAGACCCAGTACTTC. It translates to CSAAKAGLAGSETQYF. This rearrangement joins TRBV20-1 to TRBJ2-5; 13 positions match TRBD2. The CDR3 runs 16 residues. V trimming: 6 bases; J trimming: 4 bases; junction bases outside the gene matches: 11. Per the germline V gene, CDR1 is DFQATT and CDR2 is SNEGSKA (reference sequence).

This clonotype was seen ten or more times. CDR3 DNA: TGTGCCAGCTCACCCACGACAGATCCCACAGATACGCAGTATTTT. This codes for CASSPTTDPTDTQYF. This chain links TRBV18 with TRBJ2-3, with D possibly TRBD1 on 5 matching bases. Germline V gene data show CDR1 as KGHSH and CDR2 as LQKENI. Trimming took off 3 bases at V and 2 bases at J, with 12 bases between the two ends. This CDR3 spans 15 amino acids. Filled out from reference TRBV18 and TRBJ2-3, the complete variable domain reads NAGVMQNPRHLVRRRGQEARLRCSPMKGHSHVYWYRQLPEEGLKFMVYLQKENIIDESGMPKERFSAEFPKEGPSILRIQQVVRGDSAAYFCASSPTTDPTDTQYFGPGTRLTVL.

This clonotype was recorded a few times. The chain is built from TRBV14 and TRBJ2-5; D is perhaps TRBD1 (6 bases). The V end was cut by 4 bases, the J end by 2 bases, with 11 bases between. The CDR3 extends over 14 amino acids. Looked up from germline, CDR1 is SGHDN and CDR2 is FVKESK. The CDR3 DNA reads as TGTGCCAGCAGCCGGACAGTCAGACAAGAGACCCAGTACTTC. Its translation: CASSRTVRQETQYF.

CDR3 loop: CASLGERGHGGPQETQYF. Written as DNA, the CDR3 is TGCGCCAGTTTGGGTGAGCGAGGGCACGGGGGGCCCCAAGAGACCCAGTACTTC. The chain is built from TRBV10-1 and TRBJ2-5; maybe TRBD2 (7 bases). The germline gives CDR1 WNHNN, CDR2 SYGVQD (reference sequence). Trimming removed 9 bases at V and 1 base at J, with 27 bases between. The CDR3 length is 18 residues.